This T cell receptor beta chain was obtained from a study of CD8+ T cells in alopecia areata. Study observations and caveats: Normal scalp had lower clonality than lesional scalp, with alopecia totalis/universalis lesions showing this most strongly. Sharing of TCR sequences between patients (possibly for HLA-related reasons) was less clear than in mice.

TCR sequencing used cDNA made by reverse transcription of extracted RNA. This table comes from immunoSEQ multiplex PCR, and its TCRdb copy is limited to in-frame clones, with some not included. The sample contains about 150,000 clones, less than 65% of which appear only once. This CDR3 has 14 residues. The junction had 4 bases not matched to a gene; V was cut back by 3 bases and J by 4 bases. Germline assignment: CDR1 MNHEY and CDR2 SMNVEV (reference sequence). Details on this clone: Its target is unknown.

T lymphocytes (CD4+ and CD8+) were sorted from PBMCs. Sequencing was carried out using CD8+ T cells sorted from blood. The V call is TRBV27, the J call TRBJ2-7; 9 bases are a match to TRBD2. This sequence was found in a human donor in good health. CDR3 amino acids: CASSLGTSRYEQYF. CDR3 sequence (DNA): TGTGCCAGCAGTTTGGGGACTAGCCGGTACGAGCAGTACTTC.